Presented here are 26 T cell receptor beta chains from one specimen sequenced in a study of blood T cells in healthy people across ages. The authors ran a second PCR of 7 to 11 cycles using a sample-barcoded 5' primer and a J-beta primer mix. TCRdb fed the 5' RACE reads into MiXCR, producing one record per CDR3 protein. The sample has roughly 830,000 distinct CDR3 sequences; under 80% are singletons. Sequenced sample: blood. Receptor source: a man aged 30-40 years in good health.

The chain carries TRBV7-9 and TRBJ2-3; 10 bases are a match to TRBD2. J was trimmed by 5 bases and V by 6 bases; bases with no gene match: 8. The CDR3 has 15 amino acids. Germline assignment: CDR1 SEHNR and CDR2 FQNEAQ (reference sequence). CDR3 region: CASRDSGGAIDTQYF. In DNA form, the CDR3 reads TGTGCCAGCAGGGACAGCGGGGGGGCGATAGATACGCAGTATTTT. Based on the CDR3 plus reference TRBV7-9 and TRBJ2-3, the full variable domain is DTGVSQNPRHKITKRGQNVTFRCDPISEHNRLYWYRQTLGQGPEFLTYFQNEAQLEKSRLLSDRFSAERPKGSFSTLEIQRTEQGDSAMYLCASRDSGGAIDTQYFGPGTRLTVL.

The chain links TRBV30 to TRBJ2-1; D is uncertain. The CDR3 totals 13 residues. Germline loops: CDR1 GTSNPN, CDR2 SVGIG (reference sequence). Trimming left V 1 base short and J 4 bases short, with 8 bases between. This CDR3 reads CAWSENRYNEQFF. DNA for the CDR3: TGTGCCTGGAGTGAGAATAGATACAATGAGCAGTTCTTC.

A word on this clonotype: One junction end does not reproduce the germline sequence, and a read error may be involved. V is TRBV7-7 and J is TRBJ2-2; 7 bases are shared with TRBD2. Germline V CDR1 and CDR2: SSHAT, FNYEAQ (reference sequence). The CDR3 sequence is 15 residues long. The CDR3 sequence: CASSLGGGGTGELFF. DNA of the CDR3: TGTGCTAGCAGCTTAGGAGGCGGGGGCACCGGGGAGCTGTTTTTT.

This clonotype was observed a handful of times. The rearrangement links TRBV29-1 to TRBJ2-3, with D possibly being TRBD1 or TRBD2 (5 bases each). The CDR3 sequence is 13 residues long. With 0 bases removed from V and 6 bases from J, the gap between germline ends came to 10 bases. CDR1 and CDR2 from the germline V gene are SQVTM and ANQGSEA. The CDR3 nucleotides read TGCAGCGTTGAAGAGGGGACGTTGGATACGCAGTATTTT. Amino acid sequence: CSVEEGTLDTQYF.

This clonotype was observed a handful of times. The chain is built from TRBV5-1 and TRBJ2-1, with 11 bases that match TRBD2. CDR3 length: 17 amino acids. From germline, CDR1 is SGHRS and CDR2 YFSETQ. J lost 5 bases, V lost 2 bases, and 9 bases had no gene match. In nucleotides, the CDR3 is TGCGCCAGCAGCTTAAGACCACCGGGACTAGCGGACAATGAGCAGTTCTTC. It yields the protein CASSLRPPGLADNEQFF.

The genes are TRBV20-1 and TRBJ2-3, with D tentatively TRBD1 (5 bases). This CDR3 region has 13 residues. Germline V gives CDR1 DFQATT, CDR2 SNEGSKA (reference sequence). V lost 5 bases, J lost 6 bases, and 15 bases lay in between. CDR3 protein: CSAQTDEFDTQYF. Here the CDR3 DNA reads TGCAGTGCTCAGACAGACGAGTTTGATACGCAGTATTTT.

V gene TRBV20-1 combines with J gene TRBJ2-3, with 10 bases fitting TRBD1. J lost 2 bases, V lost 6 bases, and 5 bases had no gene match. The CDR3 is 14 residues long. Germline-derived CDR1 and CDR2 are DFQATT and SNEGSKA (reference sequence). CDR3 sequence reads: CSATGQGYTDTQYF. The CDR3 region has the DNA TGCAGTGCCACGGGACAGGGGTACACAGATACGCAGTATTTT.

In its sample, this clonotype was seen a few times. The gene calls are TRBV4-3 and TRBJ1-4; D ambiguous. The CDR3 loop spans 15 amino acids. Trimming took off 6 bases at V and 3 bases at J, with 14 bases between the two ends. Per germline, CDR1 LGHNA and CDR2 YSLEER. CDR3 sequence: CASRLPGLPNEKLFF. The CDR3 DNA follows: TGCGCCAGCAGGTTACCAGGCCTTCCTAATGAAAAACTGTTTTTT.

The chain uses TRBV12-3 or TRBV12-4 and TRBJ1-6; D remains unclear. The CDR3 is 13 amino acids. V lost 5 bases and J 6 bases, leaving 8 bases between the germline ends. Written as DNA, the CDR3 is TGTGCCAGCAGTGGACGGGTTAATTCACCCCTCCACTTT. This encodes CASSGRVNSPLHF.

In DNA form, the CDR3 reads TGTGCCACCAGCACCCGCTGGGAGGGGAGAGGCAATGAGCAGTTCTTC. It codes for CATSTRWEGRGNEQFF. The chain couples TRBV15 to TRBJ2-1; TRBD2 matches 7 bases. The CDR3 is 16 residues long. V lost 4 bases, J lost 6 bases, and 12 bases stayed unmatched. The V gene's germline CDR1 is LNHNV and CDR2 YYDKDF (reference sequence).

About this clonotype: A read error may explain this, as a much larger clone is one base away. The chain couples TRBV7-2 to TRBJ2-4, with 8 bases lining up with TRBD2. The J call may be in error: the DNA end matches TRBJ2-5 better. CDR1 and CDR2 from the germline V gene are SGHTA and FQGNSA. This CDR3 has 12 residues. The DNA for the CDR3 is TGTGCCAGCAGCTTGCGGGGGGCGACCCAGTACTTC. Its translation: CASSLRGATQYF.

The V gene is TRBV4-2, the J gene TRBJ2-1; 9 bases agree with TRBD1. Looked up from germline, CDR1 is LGHNA and CDR2 is YNFKEQ. CDR3 length equals 17 residues. J gave up 2 bases and V 0 bases, and 5 bases lay outside the gene matches. The CDR3 coding sequence is TGTGCCAGCAGCCAAGATGGGGGGGACAGGGCCTACAATGAGCAGTTCTTC. It codes for CASSQDGGDRAYNEQFF.

This chain joins TRBV7-6 and TRBJ1-3; TRBD1 might be the D (5 bases). V was pared by 5 bases and J by 0 bases, with 8 bases between. There are 14 residues in the CDR3. Germline assignment: CDR1 SGHVS and CDR2 FNYEAQ. CDR3 protein: CASSRGLSGNTIYF. CDR3 DNA sequence: TGTGCCAGCAGCCGGGGCCTCTCTGGAAACACCATATATTTT.

The V call is TRBV6-2 or TRBV6-3, the J call TRBJ2-1; D not resolved. V lost 6 bases, J lost 8 bases, and 17 bases lay in between. The CDR3 is 14 amino acids. In germline, CDR1 is MNHEY, CDR2 SVGEGT. CDR3 coding DNA: TGTGCCAGCAGCCCCCTAGGTAGCTGGGATGAGCAGTTCTTC. Its translation: CASSPLGSWDEQFF.

The V and J genes are TRBV9 and TRBJ2-7; D possibly matches TRBD1 or TRBD2 (5 bases each). The V end lost 0 bases, the J end lost 3 bases, and 10 bases lay between the germline ends. The CDR3 totals 14 residues. Germline CDR1 SGDLS, CDR2 YYNGEE. The CDR3 DNA reads TGTGCCAGCAGCGTAGGGGGGACCAACTACGAGCAGTACTTC. This codes for CASSVGGTNYEQYF. The entire variable domain, with the rest obtained from reference TRBV9 and TRBJ2-7, is as follows: DSGVTQTPKHLITATGQRVTLRCSPRSGDLSVYWYQQSLDQGLQFLIQYYNGEERAKGNILERFSAQQFPDLHSELNLSSLELGDSALYFCASSVGGTNYEQYFGPGTRLTVT.

This clonotype was observed a few times. The genes are TRBV7-2 and TRBJ2-7, with TRBD1 matching over 7 bases. CDR1 is SGHTA, CDR2 FQGNSA, per germline. V lost 1 base, J lost 3 bases, and 9 bases stayed unmatched. This CDR3 comprises 16 residues. CDR3 residues: CASSLDTGVVNYEQYF. The CDR3 coding sequence is TGTGCCAGCAGCTTAGATACAGGGGTAGTGAACTACGAGCAGTACTTC.

The rearrangement uses TRBV7-6 and TRBJ2-1, with TRBD2 identical over 7 bases. The CDR3 has 16 residues. Germline CDR1 is SGHVS and CDR2 is FNYEAQ. The trim removed 1 base at V and 7 bases at J, leaving 10 bases unmatched. The CDR3: CASSLGTRDFKNEQFF. In DNA form, the CDR3 reads TGTGCCAGCAGCTTAGGGACTAGAGATTTCAAGAATGAGCAGTTCTTC.

A few counts support this clonotype. The V and J genes are TRBV29-1 and TRBJ2-3; weak D call: TRBD2 (5 bases). V shed 7 bases and J shed 4 bases, with 18 bases lying between them. This CDR3 is built from 14 residues. Germline V lookup: CDR1 SQVTM, CDR2 ANQGSEA. CDR3 bases: TGCAGCGCCGCTCGAGGGATTGTGGCAGATACGCAGTATTTT. As protein: CSAARGIVADTQYF.

The chain joins TRBV27 to TRBJ2-7, with D unclear. The J call is uncertain, as TRBJ2-5 better fits the DNA end. This CDR3 has 15 amino acids. The germline V gene encodes CDR1 MNHEY and CDR2 SMNVEV (reference sequence). CDR3 residues: CASSTPSRSGETQYF. The CDR3 DNA sequence: TGTGCCAGCAGTACGCCTTCCCGCTCGGGAGAGACCCAGTACTTC.

This chain links TRBV20-1 with TRBJ2-3, with 10 bases lining up with TRBD2. Trimming cost V 5 bases and J 4 bases; bases outside gene matches: 3. The V gene's germline CDR1 is DFQATT and CDR2 SNEGSKA (reference sequence). CDR3 length equals 13 residues. The chain's CDR3 is CSAPSGGADTQYF. The CDR3 nucleotides read TGCAGTGCTCCTAGCGGGGGCGCAGATACGCAGTATTTT.

Points on this clonotype: A read error may account for a junction end that differs from germline. The J gene is TRBJ1-4, the V gene TRBV4-3; D is ambiguous. The CDR3 covers 16 residues. The germline CDR1 and CDR2 sequences are LGHNA and YSLEER. The CDR3 loop reads CASSRAGSLTSEKLFF. DNA of the CDR3: TGCGCCAGCAGCCGCGCCGGGTCTCTAACTAGTGAAAAACTGTTTTTT.

This CDR3 reads CASSLGTVTEAFF. The CDR3 DNA reads as TGTGCCAGCAGTTTAGGGACAGTCACTGAAGCTTTCTTT. This chain uses TRBV28 with TRBJ1-1; TRBD1 aligns across 7 bases. Trimming took 2 bases from V and 4 from J; bases not matched to a gene: 1. Germline assignment: CDR1 MDHEN and CDR2 SYDVKM. The CDR3 spans 13 residues.

The genes are TRBV4-2 and TRBJ2-3; weak D call: TRBD2 (6 bases). The CDR3 sequence is 17 residues long. Germline CDR1 LGHNA, CDR2 YNFKEQ. V lost 3 bases and J 3 bases, leaving 19 bases between the germline ends. CDR3 residues: CASSHLSLAGQTDTQYF. The CDR3 bases are TGTGCCAGCAGCCACCTGTCACTAGCTGGTCAAACAGATACGCAGTATTTT.

Concerning this clonotype itself: The junction departs from the called germline gene at one end, perhaps through a read error. J is TRBJ2-1 and V is TRBV7-2; possibly TRBD2 for D (6 bases). This CDR3 is 17 amino acids long. The germline gives CDR1 SGHTA, CDR2 FQGNSA. CDR3 residues: CASSMTSPMGSCNEQFF. The CDR3 bases are TGTGCCAGCAGCATGACTAGTCCAATGGGCTCCTGCAATGAGCAGTTCTTC.

CDR3 protein: CSVPGLAGRSSYNEQFF. The DNA of the CDR3 is TGCAGTGTTCCTGGACTAGCGGGGCGCAGCTCCTACAATGAGCAGTTCTTC. This rearrangement joins TRBV20-1 to TRBJ2-1; 12 nucleotides line up with TRBD2. The germline gives CDR1 DFQATT, CDR2 SNEGSKA (reference sequence). Trimming removed 7 bases from V and 0 bases from J; junction bases left unmatched: 10. The CDR3 length is 17 residues.

The chain links TRBV5-1 to TRBJ2-4, with 11 bases lining up with TRBD2. Gene TRBJ2-5 matches the end of the DNA better, so the J call may be wrong. The V gene's germline CDR1 is SGHRS and CDR2 YFSETQ. The CDR3 sequence is 16 residues long. For the CDR3, the DNA is TGCGCCAGCAGCTCGGGACTAGCGGACGGTGAAGAGACCCAGTACTTC. The encoded protein is CASSSGLADGEETQYF.